Sequencing of this TCR beta chain was carried out in a study of T cells expressing NK-cell markers. Looking at the study overall: Source material for TCR beta repertoires consisted of sorted CD3+CD56+NKG2C+, CD3+CD56+NKG2C- and CD3+CD56-NKG2C+ T cells. The authors sequenced eight donors, of whom seven were HCMV-seropositive and one was seronegative.

Whole-study findings and limits: The study did not resolve the HCMV specificity of expanded NKG2C+ T cell clones.

A remark on this clonotype: Antigen: not known.

5'RACE template switching with UMIs produced the TCR beta cDNA. TCRdb reprocessed the 5' RACE reads and keeps a single row for each CDR3 protein, giving no DNA. Recorded for this sample: almost 450,000 distinct CDR3 sequences. Germline lookup yields CDR1 ENHRY and CDR2 SYGVKD. This CDR3 has 16 residues. The TCR was taken from a woman between 18 and 69 years old in good health. The chain has TRBV10-3 and TRBJ2-7; TCRdb indicates TRBD1, and absent DNA this call remains unverified. Specimen: blood T cells: a sorted CD56 or NKG2C T cell subset, CD4+ or CD8+ T cells, or bulk PBMC T cells (not recorded which). This CDR3 is CAISGVGQGEIYEQYF.